This entry lists 28 T cell receptor beta chains sequenced from one sample in a study of T cell repertoires in cytomegalovirus infection. TCRdb reanalysed the reads using MiXCR and keeps one entry per CDR3 protein. The table lists about 110,000 distinct CDR3 sequences, about 40% of them singletons, with about 74% in the top ten. What these receptors recognize is not known. This specimen consisted of CD8+ T cells from cultured PBMCs, obtained from culture after CMV antigen stimulation. These receptor sequences come from a human donor in good health (CMV status not recorded). Some clones in this sample may be carry-over from other donors' samples.

The J gene is TRBJ1-2, the V gene TRBV27; 11 nucleotides line up with TRBD1. Germline values: CDR1 MNHEY, CDR2 SMNVEV (reference sequence). The CDR3 is 15 residues long. J was trimmed by 5 bases and V by 8 bases; bases with no gene match: 10. In DNA form, the CDR3 reads TGTGCCAGCCACGGACAGGGGGCGAGCGGGTATGGCTACACCTTC. This encodes CASHGQGASGYGYTF.

This clonotype was detected a few times. V gene TRBV18 combines with J gene TRBJ1-5, with unresolved D. CDR3 length equals 20 residues. The germline V gene encodes CDR1 KGHSH and CDR2 LQKENI. Trimming removed 3 bases from V and 0 bases from J, with 24 bases in between. The CDR3 is CASSPRARTAEGHSNQPQHF. The CDR3 coding sequence is TGTGCCAGCTCACCGCGTGCAAGGACCGCGGAAGGCCATAGCAATCAGCCCCAGCATTTT.

This clonotype was found a few times. The chain combines TRBV12-3 or TRBV12-4 with TRBJ1-4, with unresolved D. The CDR3 sequence is 13 residues long. Trimming removed 0 bases at V and 7 bases at J, with 6 bases between. CDR3: CASSLAGGEKLFF. CDR3 DNA sequence: TGTGCCAGCAGTTTAGCAGGCGGTGAAAAACTGTTTTTT.

This clonotype was seen ten or more times. V and J are TRBV7-9 and TRBJ1-4, with D uncertain. V was pared by 1 base and J by 5 bases, with 11 bases between. From germline, CDR1 is SEHNR and CDR2 FQNEAQ (reference sequence). The CDR3 spans 15 residues. In DNA form, the CDR3 reads TGTGCCAGCAGCTTAGTTGAGACCTCAAATGAAAAACTGTTTTTT. It is translated as CASSLVETSNEKLFF.

The chain carries TRBV5-1 and TRBJ1-2, with TRBD1 as a possible D gene (6 bases). The CDR3 consists of 15 residues. Germline CDR1 SGHRS, CDR2 YFSETQ. Trimming cost V 4 bases and J 0 bases, with 13 bases left between them. The CDR3 DNA is TGCGCCAGCAGCGCCGGGACAACTACTAACTATGGCTACACCTTC. Protein product: CASSAGTTTNYGYTF.

V gene TRBV12-3 or TRBV12-4 combines with J gene TRBJ1-4; the match to TRBD1 covers 9 bases. J gave up 7 bases and V 4 bases, and 4 bases lay outside the gene matches. The CDR3 loop spans 14 amino acids. The CDR3 bases are TGTGCCAGCAGTTGGGGACAGGGTAGTGAAAAACTGTTTTTT. This codes for CASSWGQGSEKLFF.

This clonotype was observed a handful of times. J is TRBJ2-7 and V is TRBV7-8; TRBD1 matches 8 bases. Germline CDR1 and CDR2: SGHVS and FQNEAQ. The CDR3 covers 15 residues. V gave up 4 bases and J gave up 4 bases; unmatched junction bases: 9. CDR3: CASSSADRDPYEQYF. CDR3 DNA sequence: TGTGCCAGCAGCTCCGCGGACAGGGACCCTTACGAGCAGTACTTC.

This clonotype occurred a few times. This sequence joins TRBV7-2 and TRBJ2-5; TRBD1 aligns across 7 bases. Germline CDR1 and CDR2: SGHTA and FQGNSA. V trimming: 7 bases; J trimming: 2 bases; junction bases outside the gene matches: 7. The CDR3 length is 14 residues. The CDR3 protein is CASTQTGEQETQYF. CDR3 sequence (DNA): TGTGCCAGCACCCAAACAGGGGAACAAGAGACCCAGTACTTC.

This clonotype was detected ten times or more. This chain links TRBV28 with TRBJ1-5, with TRBD1 matching over 7 bases. The CDR3 covers 12 residues. V gave up 4 bases and J gave up 9 bases; unmatched junction bases: 3. The V gene's germline CDR1 is MDHEN and CDR2 SYDVKM. The CDR3 DNA reads as TGTGCCAGCAGTTCTAGACAGGGGCCCCAGCATTTT. Protein sequence: CASSSRQGPQHF.

This clonotype was recorded at least ten times. The V and J genes are TRBV9 and TRBJ2-2, with D possibly being TRBD2 (6 bases). Germline CDR1 SGDLS, CDR2 YYNGEE. Trimming took 4 bases from V and 0 from J, leaving 10 bases between them. This CDR3 contains 15 residues. This CDR3 is CASSHGGANTGELFF. The CDR3 region has the DNA TGTGCCAGCAGCCACGGAGGGGCGAACACCGGGGAGCTGTTTTTT.

The chain joins TRBV7-6 to TRBJ1-1, with D possibly TRBD1 on 5 matching bases. Trimming took 4 bases from V and 4 from J, leaving 10 bases between them. Germline loops: CDR1 SGHVS, CDR2 FNYEAQ. This CDR3 has 13 residues. The CDR3 DNA sequence: TGTGCCAGCAGCTACACGCAGGGCACTGAAGCTTTCTTT. Its translation: CASSYTQGTEAFF.

The chain recombines TRBV9 with TRBJ2-7; 7 positions agree with TRBD1. The V gene's germline CDR1 is SGDLS and CDR2 YYNGEE. There are 15 residues in the CDR3. V was pared by 2 bases and J by 3 bases, with 8 bases of the junction left unmatched. The CDR3 DNA sequence: TGTGCCAGCAGCGTTGACCCGACAGGGATCTACGAGCAGTACTTC. Its translation is CASSVDPTGIYEQYF.

V gene TRBV24-1 combines with J gene TRBJ1-5; 10 nucleotides match TRBD1. The V gene's germline CDR1 is KGHDR and CDR2 SFDVKD. CDR3 size: 16 residues. V was pared by 8 bases and J by 4 bases, with 10 bases of the junction left unmatched. CDR3 coding DNA: TGTGCCACCATTCTCCCGGCGGGACAGGGGAATCAGCCCCAGCATTTT. It yields the protein CATILPAGQGNQPQHF.

The chain carries TRBV6-6 and TRBJ1-5; TRBD1 agrees at 10 bases. The V gene end was trimmed by 8 bases and the J gene end by 5 bases; junction bases not matched to a gene: 6. This CDR3 spans 14 amino acids. Germline assignment: CDR1 MNHNY and CDR2 SVGAGI (reference sequence). The CDR3 nucleotides are TGTGCCAGCGCCCGGGACAGGGGATATCAGCCCCAGCATTTT. Translation: CASARDRGYQPQHF.

This clonotype was detected ten times or more. V gene TRBV7-8 combines with J gene TRBJ1-2; possibly TRBD1 for D (5 bases). CDR1 is SGHVS and CDR2 is FQNEAQ in the germline V gene. The CDR3 covers 15 residues. Between the trimmed V and J ends, which lost 1 base and 5 bases, there was a span of 14 bases. The CDR3 DNA sequence: TGTGCCAGCAGCTTAGGGGCGCGGGACGCTTATGGCTACACCTTC. This translates into CASSLGARDAYGYTF.

The CDR3 is CASSHLDGSNQPQHF. The CDR3 DNA sequence: TGTGCCAGCAGTCACCTGGACGGGAGCAATCAGCCCCAGCATTTT. The chain recombines TRBV6-1 with TRBJ1-5; D is ambiguous. CDR3 length equals 15 residues. In germline, CDR1 is MNHNS, CDR2 SASEGT. Trimming shortened V by 5 bases and J by 1 base, and 12 bases separated the two germline ends.

This clonotype has more than one count but fewer than ten. The V call is TRBV7-8, the J call TRBJ1-5; D remains unclear. Trimming cost V 5 bases and J 0 bases, with 8 bases left between them. In germline, CDR1 is SGHVS, CDR2 FQNEAQ. This CDR3 has 14 amino acids. Here the CDR3 DNA reads TGTGCCAGCAGCACGATATATAGCAATCAGCCCCAGCATTTT. Translated, it gives CASSTIYSNQPQHF.

The chain joins TRBV7-6 to TRBJ2-5; no clear D gene. CDR3 length equals 15 residues. V was pared by 0 bases and J by 3 bases, with 11 bases between. The V gene's germline CDR1 is SGHVS and CDR2 FNYEAQ. The CDR3 spells CASSLARTEKETQYF. CDR3 nucleotide sequence: TGTGCCAGCAGCTTAGCGCGGACGGAAAAAGAGACCCAGTACTTC.

The J gene is TRBJ2-1, the V gene TRBV6-5; perhaps TRBD2 as D (6 bases). Germline loops: CDR1 MNHEY, CDR2 SVGAGI. With 5 bases removed from V and 2 bases from J, the gap between germline ends came to 13 bases. The CDR3 contains 15 residues. The CDR3 sequence: CASSNGGPTYNEQFF. For the CDR3, the DNA is TGTGCCAGCAGTAACGGGGGTCCGACCTACAATGAGCAGTTCTTC.

This clonotype was picked up a small number of times. V gene TRBV5-1 combines with J gene TRBJ2-1; 10 bases are a match to TRBD2. In germline, CDR1 is SGHRS, CDR2 YFSETQ. Trimming cost V 4 bases and J 8 bases; bases outside gene matches: 12. This CDR3 is 16 amino acids long. The CDR3 reads CASSDGSSGGGDEQFF. The CDR3 nucleotides read TGCGCCAGCAGCGACGGGTCTAGCGGGGGAGGGGATGAGCAGTTCTTC.

The V and J genes are TRBV6-4 and TRBJ2-3, with TRBD2 matching 7 bases. Unmatched junction bases numbered 13, after V lost 0 bases and J lost 1 base. The CDR3 contains 19 residues. Germline CDR1 reads MRHNA; CDR2 reads SNTAGT. This CDR3 is CASSDSSNPSGGGTDTQYF. The DNA for the CDR3 is TGTGCCAGCAGTGACTCCTCCAATCCTAGCGGAGGGGGCACAGATACGCAGTATTTT.

The rearrangement uses TRBV7-9 and TRBJ1-1; D gene ambiguous. V was pared by 1 base and J by 6 bases, with 6 bases between. This CDR3 is built from 12 residues. The germline CDR1 and CDR2 sequences are SEHNR and FQNEAQ (reference sequence). This CDR3 is CASSLGAAEAFF. For the CDR3, the DNA is TGTGCCAGCAGCTTAGGGGCAGCTGAAGCTTTCTTT.

This clonotype has a count of ten or more. The rearrangement links TRBV7-9 to TRBJ1-1; TRBD1 aligns across 9 bases. V was clipped by 2 bases and J by 1 base; unmatched bases: 8. CDR1 and CDR2 from the germline V gene are SEHNR and FQNEAQ (reference sequence). The CDR3 length is 17 residues. The CDR3 DNA reads as TGTGCCAGCAGCTTAACCCCCGGGACAGGGACGAACACTGAAGCTTTCTTT. This translates into CASSLTPGTGTNTEAFF.

This clonotype was detected only a few times. The V and J genes are TRBV12-5 and TRBJ1-2; 8 nucleotides align to TRBD1. V was pared by 6 bases and J by 2 bases, with 5 bases of the junction left unmatched. The CDR3 extends over 14 amino acids. Germline CDR1 is LGHNT and CDR2 is FRNRAP. As DNA, the CDR3 is TGTGCTAGTGGCCCGGGACAGGAGAACTATGGCTACACCTTC. Protein product: CASGPGQENYGYTF.

This clonotype has more than one count but fewer than ten. The chain couples TRBV11-1 to TRBJ1-6; D unclear. Per germline, CDR1 SGHAT and CDR2 FQDESV (reference sequence). This CDR3 has 13 amino acids. V shed 6 bases and J shed 7 bases, with 10 bases lying between them. Here the CDR3 reads CASRLGPNSPLHF. The CDR3 region has the DNA TGTGCCAGCAGACTCGGACCCAATTCACCCCTCCACTTT.

This clonotype occurred many times. The V gene is TRBV20-1, the J gene TRBJ1-5; D might be TRBD1 (6 bases). The CDR3 length is 13 residues. Germline loops: CDR1 DFQATT, CDR2 SNEGSKA (reference sequence). The V and J ends lost 3 bases and 5 bases respectively, with 11 bases between them. The CDR3 reads CSARGGFDQPQHF. CDR3 nucleotide sequence: TGCAGTGCTAGGGGGGGCTTCGATCAGCCCCAGCATTTT.

The rearrangement uses TRBV19 and TRBJ2-3; 12 bases fit TRBD2. J gave up 2 bases and V 5 bases, and 5 bases lay outside the gene matches. The CDR3 is 16 residues long. Germline V lookup: CDR1 LNHDA, CDR2 SQIVND (reference sequence). In DNA form, the CDR3 reads TGTGCCAGTAGTGGTCGACTAGCGGGGGACACAGATACGCAGTATTTT. Its translation is CASSGRLAGDTDTQYF. Looking up the rest from reference TRBV19 and TRBJ2-3 gives the full variable domain: DGGITQSPKYLFRKEGQNVTLSCEQNLNHDAMYWYRQDPGQGLRLIYYSQIVNDFQKGDIAEGYSVSREKKESFPLTVTSAQKNPTAFYLCASSGRLAGDTDTQYFGPGTRLTVL.

This sequence joins TRBV6-5 and TRBJ1-2; possible D gene TRBD1, 5 bases. The CDR3 extends over 15 amino acids. Germline V CDR1 and CDR2: MNHEY, SVGAGI. V was pared by 2 bases and J by 6 bases, with 16 bases between. The DNA of the CDR3 is TGTGCCAGCAGTTACCAAAAGACAGCGTTGGATGGCTACACCTTC. Translation: CASSYQKTALDGYTF.